A selection of T cell receptor beta chains follows, all from one sample in a study of blood T cell repertoires in COVID-19. This table comes from immunoSEQ multiplex PCR, and its TCRdb copy is limited to in-frame clones, with some not included. Of around 420,000 clones listed, around 90% are singletons. The sequenced sample consisted of PBMCs or T cells enriched from blood (not recorded which). These receptors came from a woman in her 40s with acute COVID-19. CDR3s include the opening cysteine and the closing phenylalanine or tryptophan. Each record gives: CDR3 protein, V gene, J gene.

CASQDSLNTEAFF,TRBV12-3/TRBV12-4,TRBJ1-1
CASSQAGIFEQYF,TRBV18,TRBJ2-7
CASSTLTGGDTDTQYF,TRBV5-1,TRBJ2-3
CAISESENQPQHF,TRBV10-3,TRBJ1-5
CAWSVGLAGRGELFF,TRBV30,TRBJ2-2
CASSWTVGDTQYF,TRBV27,TRBJ2-3
CASSPTGLEMGEKLFF,TRBV4-2,TRBJ1-4
CASSKQGYQETQYF,TRBV5-4,TRBJ2-5
CASSYQDNQPQHF,TRBV6-6,TRBJ1-5
CATSRDRNDAEYF,TRBV15,TRBJ2-7
CASSNDRGPGNTIYF,TRBV19,TRBJ1-3
CASSGQRLGTEAFF,TRBV10-2,TRBJ1-1
CASSLRHATNEKLFF,TRBV3-1/TRBV3-2,TRBJ1-4
CSASLLAGGPGETQYF,TRBV20-1,TRBJ2-5
CAWSVRLQNNSPLHF,TRBV30,TRBJ1-6
CASSRTRNEQFF,TRBV3-1/TRBV3-2,TRBJ2-1
CASSQGRGGGPSYNEQFF,TRBV4-1,TRBJ2-1
CATSDLSQGGVSGYTF,TRBV24-1,TRBJ1-2
CASSPVGSQQVF,TRBV5-4,TRBJ2-1
CASSTTGLEQYF,TRBV7-2,TRBJ2-7
CASTPQLDSNNEQFF,TRBV4-1,TRBJ2-1
CATSRGFGNQPQHF,TRBV15,TRBJ1-5
CAWTSGGAQTQYF,TRBV30,TRBJ2-5
CASSSVTDTQYF,TRBV11-2,TRBJ2-3
CASSQLRGGFGELFF,TRBV4-1,TRBJ2-2
CASRLNPQGRNSPLHF,TRBV5-1,TRBJ1-6
CASSLEQGGDMNTEAFF,TRBV5-1,TRBJ1-1
CASSQIGGAATGELFF,TRBV13,TRBJ2-2
CASSKRALAGDTGELFF,TRBV21-1,TRBJ2-2
CASSEARGAGARENIQYF,TRBV6-1,TRBJ2-4
CASSGGGQKETQYF,TRBV2,TRBJ2-5
CASSQQAGGNTGELFF,TRBV7-6,TRBJ2-2
CASSFRDRVSEQYF,TRBV3-1/TRBV3-2,TRBJ2-7
CATSDWTGLGLGETQYF,TRBV24-1,TRBJ2-5
CASSLGGSSYNSPLHF,TRBV7-8,TRBJ1-6
CASSPSLDSPLHF,TRBV18,TRBJ1-6
CASSKLPGGDGYTF,TRBV21-1,TRBJ1-2
CASSPGSAEKLFF,TRBV19,TRBJ1-4
CASSFAEKLFF,TRBV12-3/TRBV12-4,TRBJ1-4
CASRSRGSYTF,TRBV6-5,TRBJ1-2
CASRETGAGEQYF,TRBV7-9,TRBJ2-7
CASSQDTFRGGHEQFF,TRBV3-1/TRBV3-2,TRBJ2-1
CASSPVLDYGYTF,TRBV6-5,TRBJ1-2
CASSDAGLPGTQYF,TRBV6-1,TRBJ2-3
CASSLDIVEDREAFF,TRBV5-4,TRBJ1-1
CASSRTGTGVTSYNEQFF,TRBV5-1,TRBJ2-1
CASAPDSNYGYTF,TRBV2,TRBJ1-2
CASTLVGAGGNTEAFF,TRBV19,TRBJ1-1
CASREGRSSTEAFF,TRBV6-4,TRBJ1-1
CASSTGLLFDYGYTF,TRBV7-8,TRBJ1-2
CASSLKQGLNTGELFF,TRBV5-1,TRBJ2-2